This TCR beta chain appears in the sequencing data of a study of T cells in Graves' hyperthyroidism and ophthalmopathy. Template material for amplifying TCR beta CDR3 regions consisted of RNA transcripts. TCR CDR3 regions were first amplified by RT-PCR with HTBI primers. TCRdb called the multiplex PCR reads again in MiXCR, with one record for every CDR3 protein. The repertoire holds roughly 500,000 distinct CDR3 sequences, with approximately 16% as singletons. Individuals with ophthalmopathy presented a Clinical Activity Score of at least 3, a NOSPECS grade of at least 4 and a duration under 3 months. Clinical symptoms, serum thyroxine and TRAb, thyroid ultrasound and orbital computed tomography together formed the diagnostic basis. This CDR3 region has 14 residues. The germline CDR1 and CDR2 sequences are GTSNPN and SVGIG (reference sequence). Trimming took 5 bases from V and 5 from J, leaving 17 bases between them.

This clonotype was seen at least ten times. Sequenced: blood. The clonotype was recovered from a woman aged 25-40 years with Graves' ophthalmopathy. The V call is TRBV30, the J call TRBJ2-3, with D possibly TRBD1 on 6 matching bases. The CDR3 protein is CAWAGKGVGDTQYF. The CDR3 region has the DNA TGTGCCTGGGCCGGAAAGGGGGTAGGAGATACGCAGTATTTT. The full variable domain, in which reference TRBV30 and TRBJ2-3 provide the parts outside the CDR3, is SQTIHQWPATLVQPVGSPLSLECTVEGTSNPNLYWYRQAAGRGLQLLFYSVGIGQISSEVPQNLSASRPQDRQFILSSKKLLLSDSGFYLCAWAGKGVGDTQYFGPGTRLTVL.